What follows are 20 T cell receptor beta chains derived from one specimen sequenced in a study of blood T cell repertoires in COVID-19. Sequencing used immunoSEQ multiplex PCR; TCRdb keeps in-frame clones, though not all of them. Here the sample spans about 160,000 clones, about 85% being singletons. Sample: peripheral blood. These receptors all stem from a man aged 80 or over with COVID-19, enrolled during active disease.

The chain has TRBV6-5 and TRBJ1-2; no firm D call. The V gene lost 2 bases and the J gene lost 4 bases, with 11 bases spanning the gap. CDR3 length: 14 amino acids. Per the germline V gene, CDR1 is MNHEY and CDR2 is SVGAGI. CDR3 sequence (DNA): TGTGCCAGCAGTTACGCTCCAAGGAGCTATGGCTACACCTTC. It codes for CASSYAPRSYGYTF.

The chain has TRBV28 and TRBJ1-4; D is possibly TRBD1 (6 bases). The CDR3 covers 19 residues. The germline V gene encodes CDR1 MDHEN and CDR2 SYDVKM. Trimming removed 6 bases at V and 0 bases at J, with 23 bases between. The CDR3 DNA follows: TGTGCCAGCAGACCTCCTACAGGGTCCGAGGCTGCAACTAATGAAAAACTGTTTTTT. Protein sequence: CASRPPTGSEAATNEKLFF.

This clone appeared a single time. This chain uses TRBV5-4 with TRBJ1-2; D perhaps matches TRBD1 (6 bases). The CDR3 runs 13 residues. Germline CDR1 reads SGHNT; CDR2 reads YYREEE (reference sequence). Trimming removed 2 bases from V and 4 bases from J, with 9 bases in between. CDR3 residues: CASSFGQLYGYTF. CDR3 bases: TGTGCCAGCAGCTTCGGACAGCTCTATGGCTACACCTTC.

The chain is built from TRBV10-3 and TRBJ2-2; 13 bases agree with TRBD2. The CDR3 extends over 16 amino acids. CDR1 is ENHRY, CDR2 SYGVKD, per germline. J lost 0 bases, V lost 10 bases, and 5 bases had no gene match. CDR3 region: CATGTSGITNTGELFF. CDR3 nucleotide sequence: TGTGCCACAGGGACTAGCGGGATTACGAACACCGGGGAGCTGTTTTTT.

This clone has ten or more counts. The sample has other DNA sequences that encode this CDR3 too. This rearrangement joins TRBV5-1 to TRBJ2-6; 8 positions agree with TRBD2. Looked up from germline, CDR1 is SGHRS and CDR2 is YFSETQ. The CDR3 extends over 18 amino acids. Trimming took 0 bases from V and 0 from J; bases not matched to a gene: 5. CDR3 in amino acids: CASSLVVAGSSGANVLTF. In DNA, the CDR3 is TGCGCCAGCAGCTTGGTTGTAGCGGGGAGCTCTGGGGCCAACGTCCTGACTTTC.

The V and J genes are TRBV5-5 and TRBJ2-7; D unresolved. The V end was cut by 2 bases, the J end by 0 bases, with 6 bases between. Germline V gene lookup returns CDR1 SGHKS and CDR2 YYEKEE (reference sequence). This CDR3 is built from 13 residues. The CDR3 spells CASSFGFSYEQYF. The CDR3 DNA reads TGTGCCAGCAGCTTTGGCTTCTCCTACGAGCAGTACTTC.

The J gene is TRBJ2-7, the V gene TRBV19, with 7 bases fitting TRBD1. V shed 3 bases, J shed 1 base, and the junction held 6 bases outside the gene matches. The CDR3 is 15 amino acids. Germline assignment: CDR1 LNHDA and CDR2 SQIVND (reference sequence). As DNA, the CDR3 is TGTGCCAGTAGTATGACGGACAGGCCATCCTACGAGCAGTACTTC. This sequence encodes CASSMTDRPSYEQYF.

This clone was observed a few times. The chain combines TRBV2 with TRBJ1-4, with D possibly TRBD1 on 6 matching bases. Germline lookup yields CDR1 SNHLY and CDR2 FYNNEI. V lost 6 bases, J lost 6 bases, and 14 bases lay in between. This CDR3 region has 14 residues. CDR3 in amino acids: CASSADRVDEKLFF. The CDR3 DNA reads TGTGCCAGCAGCGCGGACAGAGTCGATGAAAAACTGTTTTTT.

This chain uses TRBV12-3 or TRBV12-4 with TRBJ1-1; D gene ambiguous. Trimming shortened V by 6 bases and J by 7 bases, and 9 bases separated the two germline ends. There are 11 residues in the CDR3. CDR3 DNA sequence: TGTGCCAGCAGCCGACGGGGTGAAGCTTTCTTT. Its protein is CASSRRGEAFF.

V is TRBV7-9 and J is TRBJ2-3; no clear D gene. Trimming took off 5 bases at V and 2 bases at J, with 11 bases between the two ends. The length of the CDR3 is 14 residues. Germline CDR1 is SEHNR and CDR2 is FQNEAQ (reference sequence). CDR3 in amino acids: CASSPLTSTDTQYF. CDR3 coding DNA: TGTGCCAGCAGCCCCCTGACTTCCACAGATACGCAGTATTTT.

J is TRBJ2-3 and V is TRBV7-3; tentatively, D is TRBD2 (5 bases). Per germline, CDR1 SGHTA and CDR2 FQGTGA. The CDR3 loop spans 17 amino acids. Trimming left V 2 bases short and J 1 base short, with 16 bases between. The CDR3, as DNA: TGTGCCAGCAGCTTAGGATCCAGTGTGGGAGGCACAGATACGCAGTATTTT. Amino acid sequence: CASSLGSSVGGTDTQYF.

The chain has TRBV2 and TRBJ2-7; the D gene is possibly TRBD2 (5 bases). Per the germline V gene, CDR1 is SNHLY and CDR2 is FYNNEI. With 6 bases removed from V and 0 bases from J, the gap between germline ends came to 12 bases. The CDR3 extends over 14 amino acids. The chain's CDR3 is CASREDWSSYEQYF. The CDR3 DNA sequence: TGTGCCAGCAGAGAGGACTGGAGCTCCTACGAGCAGTACTTC.

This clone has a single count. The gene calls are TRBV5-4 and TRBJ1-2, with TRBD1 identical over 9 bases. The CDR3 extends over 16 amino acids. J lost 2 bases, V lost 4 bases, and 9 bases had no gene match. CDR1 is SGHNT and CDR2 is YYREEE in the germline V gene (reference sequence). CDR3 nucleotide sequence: TGTGCCAGCAGCCCGAACCCGGGACAGGGCAACTATGGCTACACCTTC. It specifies CASSPNPGQGNYGYTF.

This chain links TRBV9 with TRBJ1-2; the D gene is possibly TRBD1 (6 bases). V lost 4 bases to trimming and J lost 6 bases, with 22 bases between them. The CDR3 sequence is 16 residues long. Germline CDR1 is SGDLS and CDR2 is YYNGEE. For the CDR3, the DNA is TGTGCCAGCAGCCCACCGGGACACCTAATCGACCATGGCTACACCTTC. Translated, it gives CASSPPGHLIDHGYTF.

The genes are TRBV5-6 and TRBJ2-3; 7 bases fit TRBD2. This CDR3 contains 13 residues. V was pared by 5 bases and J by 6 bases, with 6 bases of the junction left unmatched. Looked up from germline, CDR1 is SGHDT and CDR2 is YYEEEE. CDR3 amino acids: CASSFGGSDTQYF. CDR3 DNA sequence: TGTGCCAGCAGTTTCGGGGGGTCCGATACGCAGTATTTT.

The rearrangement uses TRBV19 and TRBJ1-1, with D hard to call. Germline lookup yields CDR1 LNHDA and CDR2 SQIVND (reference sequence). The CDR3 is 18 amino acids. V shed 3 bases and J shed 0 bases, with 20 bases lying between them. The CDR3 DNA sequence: TGTGCCAGTAGTATTTACCCTCCCCTACTGAGCTTGAACACTGAAGCTTTCTTT. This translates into CASSIYPPLLSLNTEAFF.

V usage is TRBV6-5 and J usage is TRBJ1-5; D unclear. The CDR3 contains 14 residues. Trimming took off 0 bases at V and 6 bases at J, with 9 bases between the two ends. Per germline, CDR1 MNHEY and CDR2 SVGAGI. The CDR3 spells CASSYSSSAQPQHF. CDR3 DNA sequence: TGTGCCAGCAGTTACTCGAGTTCTGCTCAGCCCCAGCATTTT.

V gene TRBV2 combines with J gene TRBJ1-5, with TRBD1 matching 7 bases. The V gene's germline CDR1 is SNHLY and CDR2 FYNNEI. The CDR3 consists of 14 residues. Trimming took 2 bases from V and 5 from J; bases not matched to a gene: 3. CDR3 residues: CASSEQGVYQPQHF. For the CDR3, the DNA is TGTGCCAGCAGTGAACAGGGGGTATATCAGCCCCAGCATTTT. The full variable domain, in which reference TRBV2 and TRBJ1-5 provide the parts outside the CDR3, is EPEVTQTPSHQVTQMGQEVILRCVPISNHLYFYWYRQILGQKVEFLVSFYNNEISEKSEIFDDQFSVERPDGSNFTLKIRSTKLEDSAMYFCASSEQGVYQPQHFGDGTRLSIL.

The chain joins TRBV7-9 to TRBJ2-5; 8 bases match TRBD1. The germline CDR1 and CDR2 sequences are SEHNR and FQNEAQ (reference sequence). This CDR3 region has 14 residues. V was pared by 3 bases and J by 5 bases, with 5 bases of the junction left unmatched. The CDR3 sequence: CASSFRGQRETQYF. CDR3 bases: TGTGCCAGCAGCTTCAGGGGGCAAAGGGAGACCCAGTACTTC.

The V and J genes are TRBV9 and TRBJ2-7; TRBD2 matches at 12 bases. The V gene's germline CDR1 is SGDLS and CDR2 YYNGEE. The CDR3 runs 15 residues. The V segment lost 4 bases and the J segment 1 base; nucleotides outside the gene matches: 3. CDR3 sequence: CASSPLAGGSYEQYF. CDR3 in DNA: TGTGCCAGCAGCCCACTAGCGGGGGGATCCTACGAGCAGTACTTC.